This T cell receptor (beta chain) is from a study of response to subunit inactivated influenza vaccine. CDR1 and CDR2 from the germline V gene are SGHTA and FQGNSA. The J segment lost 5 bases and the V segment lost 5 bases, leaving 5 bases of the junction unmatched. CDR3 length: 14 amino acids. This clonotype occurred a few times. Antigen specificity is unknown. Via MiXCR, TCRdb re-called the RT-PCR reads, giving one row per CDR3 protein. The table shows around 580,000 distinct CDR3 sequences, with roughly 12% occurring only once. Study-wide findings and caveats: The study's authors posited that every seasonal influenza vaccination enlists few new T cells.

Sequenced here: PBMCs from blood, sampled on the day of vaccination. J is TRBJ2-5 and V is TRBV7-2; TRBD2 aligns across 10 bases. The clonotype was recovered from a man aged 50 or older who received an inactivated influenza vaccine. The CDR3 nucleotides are TGTGCCAGCAGCAACAGCGGGAGGGGTGAGACCCAGTACTTC. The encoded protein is CASSNSGRGETQYF.